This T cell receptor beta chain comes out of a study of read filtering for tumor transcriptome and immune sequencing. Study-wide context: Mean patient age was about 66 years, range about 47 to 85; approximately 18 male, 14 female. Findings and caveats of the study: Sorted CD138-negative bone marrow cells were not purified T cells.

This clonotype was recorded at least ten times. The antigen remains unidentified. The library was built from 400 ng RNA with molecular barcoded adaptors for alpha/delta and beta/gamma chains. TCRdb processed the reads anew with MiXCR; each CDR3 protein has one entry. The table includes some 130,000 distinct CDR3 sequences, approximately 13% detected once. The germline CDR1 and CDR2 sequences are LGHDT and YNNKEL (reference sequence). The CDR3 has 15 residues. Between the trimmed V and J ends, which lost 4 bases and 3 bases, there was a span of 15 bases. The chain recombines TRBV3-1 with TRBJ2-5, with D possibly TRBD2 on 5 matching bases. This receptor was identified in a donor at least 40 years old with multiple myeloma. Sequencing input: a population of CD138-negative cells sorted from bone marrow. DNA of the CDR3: TGTGCCAGCAGCCCCTCCGGTAGTAGCGAAGAGACCCAGTACTTC. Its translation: CASSPSGSSEETQYF.